Listed here are 10 T cell receptor beta chains from one sample, sequenced in a study of T-cell reconstitution after alpha-beta-depleted transplantation in children. Molecular barcoding with unique molecular identifiers was used for the TCRbeta library. MiXCR, run by TCRdb on the PCR reads, gives a single entry per CDR3 protein. The table records about 200,000 distinct CDR3 sequences, roughly 8.3% of them present only once. Sequencing was performed on PBMCs, mostly from graft donor cells, taken 360 days after TCRalphabeta/CD19-depleted stem cell transplant. The receptors here all came from a male patient between 2 and 10 years old who had a stem cell transplant for acute myeloid leukemia, so the T cells may come from the graft donor.

This clonotype was recorded many times. The V and J genes are TRBV5-1 and TRBJ2-7; 14 bases line up with TRBD2. In germline, CDR1 is SGHRS, CDR2 YFSETQ. This CDR3 is 14 amino acids long. Germline trimming cut 3 bases from V and 5 bases from J; bases unmatched to any gene: 1. The CDR3 bases are TGCGCCAGCAGCTCGGGACTAGCGGGAGACGAGCAGTACTTC. It yields the protein CASSSGLAGDEQYF.

This clonotype turned up a few times. This rearrangement joins TRBV13 to TRBJ1-1, with a tentative D call TRBD1 (6 bases). In germline, CDR1 is PRHDT, CDR2 FYEKMQ (reference sequence). The CDR3 runs 13 residues. The V end lost 5 bases, the J end lost 6 bases, and 13 bases lay between the germline ends. This CDR3 reads CASSTLGGAEAFF. The CDR3, as DNA: TGTGCCAGCAGCACCCTTGGGGGCGCTGAAGCTTTCTTT.

The chain has TRBV5-1 and TRBJ2-1; 12 bases align to TRBD2. The CDR3 is made up of 15 amino acids. Per germline, CDR1 SGHRS and CDR2 YFSETQ. The V and J ends lost 4 bases and 7 bases, in that order; junction bases with no gene match: 6. The CDR3 loop reads CASSTSSGGGNEQFF. In DNA, the CDR3 is TGCGCCAGCAGCACCTCTAGCGGGGGGGGAAATGAGCAGTTCTTC.

This clonotype was seen a handful of times. The V and J genes are TRBV10-3 and TRBJ2-7; TRBD2 matches at 7 bases. The CDR3 covers 14 residues. The J segment lost 3 bases and the V segment lost 2 bases, leaving 4 bases of the junction unmatched. Germline values: CDR1 ENHRY, CDR2 SYGVKD. The CDR3 nucleotides read TGTGCCATCAGTGAGGGGGACTACAACTACGAGCAGTACGTC. This codes for CAISEGDYNYEQYV.

The chain carries TRBV2 and TRBJ2-1, with 7 positions matching TRBD1. V shed 7 bases, J shed 0 bases, and the junction held 9 bases outside the gene matches. This CDR3 region has 16 residues. Germline V gene lookup returns CDR1 SNHLY and CDR2 FYNNEI. CDR3 amino acids: CASISAGTVSYNEQFF. CDR3 DNA: TGTGCCAGCATCAGCGCCGGGACAGTCTCCTACAATGAGCAGTTCTTC.

This clonotype turned up a few times. The chain recombines TRBV6-5 with TRBJ2-7; 7 nucleotides agree with TRBD2. Germline V CDR1 and CDR2: MNHEY, SVGAGI. The CDR3 spans 17 residues. The junction had 10 bases not matched to a gene; V was cut back by 0 bases and J by 2 bases. CDR3 coding DNA: TGTGCCAGCAGTTACTCGAATAGCGGGCGGTCAGCCTACGAGCAGTACTTC. It yields the protein CASSYSNSGRSAYEQYF.

A few counts support this clonotype. The chain combines TRBV6-1 with TRBJ2-4, with D perhaps given as TRBD1 or TRBD2 (6 bases each). Trimming cost V 8 bases and J 2 bases, with 16 bases left between them. The CDR3 totals 15 residues. The V gene's germline CDR1 is MNHNS and CDR2 SASEGT. DNA of the CDR3: TGTGCCAGCTTGGAGGGGGACGGATCCAAAAACATTCAGTACTTC. Translated: CASLEGDGSKNIQYF.

The chain couples TRBV10-3 to TRBJ2-7; TRBD1 agrees at 7 bases. This CDR3 is 13 amino acids long. Per the germline V gene, CDR1 is ENHRY and CDR2 is SYGVKD. With V trimmed by 6 bases and J by 5 bases, 7 bases remained unmatched. The CDR3: CAIRPTGSDEQYF. CDR3 nucleotide sequence: TGTGCCATCAGACCGACAGGGTCCGACGAGCAGTACTTC.

The sample holds many counts of this clonotype. The chain recombines TRBV15 with TRBJ2-3, with unresolved D. The CDR3 length is 14 residues. V lost 1 base to trimming and J lost 4 bases, with 9 bases between them. CDR1 is LNHNV, CDR2 YYDKDF, per germline (reference sequence). The CDR3 loop is CATSRGTFADTQYF. The CDR3 DNA reads TGTGCCACCAGCAGAGGGACGTTCGCAGATACGCAGTATTTT. Using reference TRBV15 and TRBJ2-3 for the parts outside the CDR3, the full variable domain is DAMVIQNPRYQVTQFGKPVTLSCSQTLNHNVMYWYQQKSSQAPKLLFHYYDKDFNNEADTPDNFQSRRPNTSFCFLDIRSPGLGDTAMYLCATSRGTFADTQYFGPGTRLTVL.

In this sample, this clonotype turned up a few times. The chain recombines TRBV29-1 with TRBJ2-4, with no clear D. Germline V gene sequence: CDR1 SQVTM, CDR2 ANQGSEA. Deletions cut 4 bases from V and 0 bases from J, with 4 bases between. The CDR3 totals 12 residues. The CDR3 here is CSVGLAKNIQYF. In DNA, the CDR3 is TGCAGCGTTGGACTAGCCAAAAACATTCAGTACTTC.